A single sample is the source of the 32 T cell receptor beta chains below, sequenced in a study of blood T cell repertoires in COVID-19. Measured with immunoSEQ multiplex PCR; TCRdb has only the in-frame clones, and not every one. The sample has approximately 270,000 clones, just under 90% seen once; the top ten hold roughly 3.9%. The specimen sequenced was PBMCs or T cells enriched from blood (not recorded which). The receptors were sampled from a woman aged 30 to 39 with acute COVID-19.

V and J are TRBV4-3 and TRBJ2-1; D possibly corresponds to TRBD1 (5 bases). The CDR3 is 15 residues long. V gave up 0 bases and J gave up 0 bases, with 6 bases separating them. Germline values: CDR1 LGHNA, CDR2 YSLEER. The CDR3 DNA is TGCGCCAGCAGCCAAGAAGGGGCCTCCTACAATGAGCAGTTCTTC. Amino acid sequence: CASSQEGASYNEQFF.

The chain joins TRBV19 to TRBJ1-4, with 7 bases fitting TRBD1. The V gene end was trimmed by 7 bases and the J gene end by 5 bases; junction bases not matched to a gene: 4. From germline, CDR1 is LNHDA and CDR2 SQIVND (reference sequence). This CDR3 has 13 amino acids. CDR3 sequence: CASNSRGNEKLFF. For the CDR3, the DNA is TGTGCCAGTAACAGCAGGGGGAATGAAAAACTGTTTTTT.

The chain joins TRBV24-1 to TRBJ1-2; the D is unclear. Germline-derived CDR1 and CDR2 are KGHDR and SFDVKD. The CDR3 is 14 residues long. The germline V and J ends were trimmed by 3 bases and 8 bases, with 15 bases remaining between them. The DNA for the CDR3 is TGTGCCACCAGTGATGACGAGCGCTTCGGGGGCTACACCTTC. Protein: CATSDDERFGGYTF.

This rearrangement joins TRBV11-2 to TRBJ2-7; TRBD2 agrees at 14 bases. Germline values: CDR1 SGHAT, CDR2 FQNNGV. The CDR3 sequence is 16 residues long. V lost 5 bases, J lost 3 bases, and 6 bases stayed unmatched. This CDR3 is CASSPGTSGSFYEQYF. The CDR3 DNA follows: TGTGCCAGCAGCCCCGGGACTAGCGGGAGCTTCTACGAGCAGTACTTC.

This chain joins TRBV11-2 and TRBJ2-1, with 8 nucleotides matching TRBD2. The junction had 2 bases not matched to a gene; V was cut back by 3 bases and J by 7 bases. CDR1 is SGHAT and CDR2 is FQNNGV in the germline V gene. The CDR3 runs to 13 residues. The CDR3 sequence: CASSFSGENEQFF. CDR3 coding DNA: TGTGCCAGCAGCTTTAGCGGGGAAAATGAGCAGTTCTTC.

CDR3 DNA sequence: TGTGCCAGCAGCTCCCCCCCCAAGAACACTGAAGCTTTCTTT. Translation: CASSSPPKNTEAFF. The genes are TRBV7-8 and TRBJ1-1; D gene uncertain. V was shortened by 4 bases and J by 1 base, with 10 bases between the two germline ends. The CDR3 totals 14 residues. Germline V gene data show CDR1 as SGHVS and CDR2 as FQNEAQ.

This rearrangement joins TRBV5-6 to TRBJ2-1; 10 bases are a match to TRBD2. J was trimmed by 5 bases and V by 2 bases; bases with no gene match: 10. Germline V gene lookup returns CDR1 SGHDT and CDR2 YYEEEE. This CDR3 is 17 amino acids long. The CDR3 protein is CASSLLAGLGVHNEQFF. The CDR3, as DNA: TGTGCCAGCAGCTTACTAGCGGGATTAGGTGTACACAATGAGCAGTTCTTC.

The gene calls are TRBV27 and TRBJ2-2, with 12 bases aligning to TRBD2. The CDR3 sequence is 15 residues long. V trimming: 6 bases; J trimming: 6 bases; junction bases outside the gene matches: 5. Germline-derived CDR1 and CDR2 are MNHEY and SMNVEV (reference sequence). CDR3 residues: CASRLAGGPAGELFF. The CDR3 DNA is TGTGCCAGCAGACTAGCGGGAGGACCGGCCGGGGAGCTGTTTTTT.

This clone has just one count. The chain has TRBV30 and TRBJ1-4, with D unclear. This CDR3 comprises 15 residues. In germline, CDR1 is GTSNPN, CDR2 SVGIG (reference sequence). V gave up 4 bases and J gave up 5 bases, with 17 bases separating them. The CDR3 here is CAWNIGLSYNEKLFF. DNA for the CDR3: TGTGCCTGGAATATTGGACTGAGCTACAATGAAAAACTGTTTTTT.

The gene calls are TRBV7-3 and TRBJ1-1, with TRBD1 matching 7 bases. The CDR3 length is 13 residues. Germline V gene data show CDR1 as SGHTA and CDR2 as FQGTGA. The J segment lost 3 bases and the V segment lost 6 bases, leaving 4 bases of the junction unmatched. In nucleotides, the CDR3 is TGTGCCAGCAGAAGCCAGGGGGACACTGAAGCTTTCTTT. Its protein is CASRSQGDTEAFF.

The gene calls are TRBV28 and TRBJ2-6; a possible D gene is TRBD1 (6 bases). From germline, CDR1 is MDHEN and CDR2 SYDVKM. V was shortened by 5 bases and J by 0 bases, with 14 bases between the two germline ends. The CDR3 spans 17 residues. The CDR3 here is CASSTTGTSSGANVLTF. DNA for the CDR3: TGTGCCAGCAGTACTACAGGGACCAGCTCTGGGGCCAACGTCCTGACTTTC.

The chain carries TRBV7-2 and TRBJ1-1; D not resolved. V was pared by 2 bases and J by 5 bases, with 9 bases between. The germline gives CDR1 SGHTA, CDR2 FQGNSA. CDR3 length equals 13 residues. CDR3 loop: CASSLLSLTEAFF. CDR3 in DNA: TGTGCCAGCAGCTTATTGTCGTTGACTGAAGCTTTCTTT.

The chain recombines TRBV6-5 with TRBJ1-2, with D unclear. V was pared by 4 bases and J by 7 bases, with 10 bases between. CDR1 is MNHEY, CDR2 SVGAGI, per germline. This CDR3 is 12 amino acids long. This CDR3 is CASSSSGSGYTF. The CDR3 region has the DNA TGTGCCAGCAGTTCCTCCGGGAGTGGCTACACCTTC.

V usage is TRBV6-5 and J usage is TRBJ1-5, with no clear D. The V end was cut by 6 bases, the J end by 3 bases, with 9 bases between. The CDR3 totals 13 residues. Germline lookup yields CDR1 MNHEY and CDR2 SVGAGI. CDR3 in amino acids: CASSGTNNQPQHF. The CDR3 DNA is TGTGCCAGCAGCGGTACCAACAATCAGCCCCAGCATTTT.

The CDR3 coding sequence is TGCGCCAGCAGCTTGGGGACAACGAACACCGGGGAGCTGTTTTTT. Amino acid sequence: CASSLGTTNTGELFF. This rearrangement joins TRBV5-1 to TRBJ2-2; TRBD1 might be the D (5 bases). The CDR3 loop spans 15 amino acids. The germline CDR1 and CDR2 sequences are SGHRS and YFSETQ. Trimming left V 0 bases short and J 0 bases short, with 6 bases between.

This chain links TRBV15 with TRBJ2-7; tentatively, D is TRBD2 (5 bases). V was shortened by 6 bases and J by 0 bases, with 9 bases between the two germline ends. The CDR3 sequence is 13 residues long. CDR1 is LNHNV and CDR2 is YYDKDF in the germline V gene (reference sequence). The DNA of the CDR3 is TGTGCCACCAGTTGGACTTCCTCCTACGAGCAGTACTTC. Protein: CATSWTSSYEQYF.

The CDR3 coding sequence is TGTGCCATCAGTGACTCTACAGATTTTAGCTCTGGAAACACCATATATTTT. Amino acid sequence: CAISDSTDFSSGNTIYF. V usage is TRBV10-3 and J usage is TRBJ1-3; D call uncertain. The CDR3 spans 17 residues. Germline V gene data show CDR1 as ENHRY and CDR2 as SYGVKD. V was pared by 3 bases and J by 0 bases, with 15 bases between.

This chain uses TRBV20-1 with TRBJ2-7; 13 positions match TRBD2. CDR1 is DFQATT, CDR2 SNEGSKA, per germline (reference sequence). The CDR3 has 17 residues. J was trimmed by 5 bases and V by 3 bases; bases with no gene match: 13. The CDR3 DNA sequence: TGCAGTGCTAGTCCCACCCTTACTAGCGGGAGGGCGAACGAGCAGTACTTC. Translation gives CSASPTLTSGRANEQYF.

The gene calls are TRBV7-3 and TRBJ2-2; 10 positions match TRBD2. The germline V gene has CDR1 SGHTA and CDR2 FQGTGA. V lost 2 bases, J lost 1 base, and 16 bases stayed unmatched. The CDR3 has 21 amino acids. The CDR3 DNA reads as TGTGCCAGCAGCTTACCACCCCGTCGGACTAGCGGCCATCGGAACACCGGGGAGCTGTTTTTT. This gives the protein CASSLPPRRTSGHRNTGELFF. Filled out from reference TRBV7-3 and TRBJ2-2, the complete variable domain reads GAGVSQTPSNKVTEKGKYVELRCDPISGHTALYWYRQSLGQGPEFLIYFQGTGAADDSGLPNDRFFAVRPEGSVSTLKIQRTERGDSAVYLCASSLPPRRTSGHRNTGELFFGEGSRLTVL.

The V call is TRBV7-3, the J call TRBJ2-1; D not certain. Trimming left V 5 bases short and J 10 bases short, with 12 bases between. Germline values: CDR1 SGHTA, CDR2 FQGTGA. This CDR3 is built from 12 residues. CDR3 amino acids: CASSPEGGEQFF. CDR3 bases: TGTGCCAGCAGCCCTGAAGGCGGAGAGCAGTTCTTC. The complete variable domain, with remaining parts taken from reference TRBV7-3 and TRBJ2-1, reads GAGVSQTPSNKVTEKGKYVELRCDPISGHTALYWYRQSLGQGPEFLIYFQGTGAADDSGLPNDRFFAVRPEGSVSTLKIQRTERGDSAVYLCASSPEGGEQFFGPGTRLTVL.

The chain carries TRBV7-2 and TRBJ2-7; 10 bases align to TRBD2. V shed 1 base and J 5 bases; nucleotides not matched to a gene: 8. Germline CDR1 is SGHTA and CDR2 is FQGNSA. This CDR3 has 16 amino acids. CDR3 DNA sequence: TGTGCCAGCAGCTTAGATAGTAGCGGGAGGTCCCACGAGCAGTACTTC. Protein: CASSLDSSGRSHEQYF.

V gene TRBV28 combines with J gene TRBJ2-7, with D maybe TRBD2 (6 bases). The CDR3 is made up of 13 amino acids. The germline gives CDR1 MDHEN, CDR2 SYDVKM. V was trimmed by 3 bases and J by 11 bases, leaving 17 bases between them. CDR3 sequence reads: CASSLVEGPKEYF. In DNA form, the CDR3 reads TGTGCCAGCAGTTTGGTGGAGGGGCCGAAGGAGTACTTC. The whole variable domain, remainder taken from reference TRBV28 and TRBJ2-7, is DVKVTQSSRYLVKRTGEKVFLECVQDMDHENMFWYRQDPGLGLRLIYFSYDVKMKEKGDIPEGYSVSREKKERFSLILESASTNQTSMYLCASSLVEGPKEYFGPGTRLTVT.

The chain couples TRBV7-2 to TRBJ2-7; 9 bases map to TRBD2. CDR1 SGHTA and CDR2 FQGNSA come from the germline V gene. With 6 bases clipped from V and 7 bases from J, the junction kept 13 bases outside the gene matches. The CDR3 has 15 residues. The DNA of the CDR3 is TGTGCCAGCAGTTTAAAAGCGGGAGGAGCTTGGGAGCAGTACTTC. This gives the protein CASSLKAGGAWEQYF.

This sequence joins TRBV13 and TRBJ2-1; 9 bases align to TRBD2. There are 18 residues in the CDR3. Trimming took 4 bases from V and 2 from J; bases not matched to a gene: 12. The germline gives CDR1 PRHDT, CDR2 FYEKMQ (reference sequence). This CDR3 is CASSSTLGLAGTYNEQFF. CDR3 nucleotides: TGTGCCAGCAGCTCCACCCTAGGGCTAGCGGGGACCTACAATGAGCAGTTCTTC. Using reference TRBV13 and TRBJ2-1 for the parts outside the CDR3, the full variable domain is AAGVIQSPRHLIKEKRETATLKCYPIPRHDTVYWYQQGPGQDPQFLISFYEKMQSDKGSIPDRFSAQQFSDYHSELNMSSLELGDSALYFCASSSTLGLAGTYNEQFFGPGTRLTVL.

This chain uses TRBV7-9 with TRBJ2-7; 10 bases agree with TRBD2. The V gene's germline CDR1 is SEHNR and CDR2 FQNEAQ (reference sequence). This CDR3 is built from 14 residues. With V trimmed by 4 bases and J by 5 bases, 5 bases remained unmatched. CDR3 in amino acids: CASSSSGRRDEQYF. The CDR3 coding sequence is TGTGCCAGCAGCTCTAGCGGGAGAAGGGACGAGCAGTACTTC. Full variable domain (remainder filled in from reference TRBV7-9 and TRBJ2-7): DTGVSQNPRHKITKRGQNVTFRCDPISEHNRLYWYRQTLGQGPEFLTYFQNEAQLEKSRLLSDRFSAERPKGSFSTLEIQRTEQGDSAMYLCASSSSGRRDEQYFGPGTRLTVT.

V is TRBV4-2 and J is TRBJ2-5; 10 nucleotides align to TRBD2. CDR3 length equals 16 residues. The V segment lost 4 bases and the J segment 7 bases; nucleotides outside the gene matches: 12. Germline-derived CDR1 and CDR2 are LGHNA and YNFKEQ. CDR3 in amino acids: CASSPNPSGGSGTQYF. CDR3 coding DNA: TGTGCCAGCAGCCCAAATCCTAGCGGGGGCAGCGGGACCCAGTACTTC.

This chain's CDR3 is CAWTRQGLMYEQYF. CDR3 nucleotides: TGTGCCTGGACCAGACAGGGCCTTATGTACGAGCAGTACTTC. The rearrangement uses TRBV30 and TRBJ2-7, with 7 positions matching TRBD1. Germline CDR1 is GTSNPN and CDR2 is SVGIG (reference sequence). The CDR3 extends over 14 amino acids. Trimming cost V 4 bases and J 4 bases; bases outside gene matches: 10.

The chain employs TRBV19 and TRBJ1-2, with D hard to call. V was pared by 5 bases and J by 4 bases, with 11 bases between. The CDR3 is made up of 13 amino acids. Looked up from germline, CDR1 is LNHDA and CDR2 is SQIVND (reference sequence). Written as DNA, the CDR3 is TGTGCCAGTAGTGTCGGGGAGGGCTATGGCTACACCTTC. It translates to CASSVGEGYGYTF.

J is TRBJ2-3 and V is TRBV5-1; D possibly corresponds to TRBD2 (6 bases). V was trimmed by 5 bases and J by 6 bases, leaving 19 bases between them. This CDR3 has 15 residues. CDR1 and CDR2 from the germline V gene are SGHRS and YFSETQ. CDR3 region: CASSRISGALDTQYF. The CDR3 DNA sequence: TGCGCCAGCAGTAGAATTAGCGGAGCATTGGATACGCAGTATTTT.

The V gene is TRBV9, the J gene TRBJ2-3; TRBD2 matches at 7 bases. After removal of 3 bases from V and 0 bases from J, the junction contained 4 bases not matched to a gene. CDR3 length: 15 amino acids. CDR1 is SGDLS, CDR2 YYNGEE, per germline. The CDR3 sequence: CASSAQTSSTDTQYF. The CDR3 nucleotides are TGTGCCAGCAGCGCGCAGACTAGCAGCACAGATACGCAGTATTTT. The variable domain in full, completed from reference TRBV9 and TRBJ2-3, reads DSGVTQTPKHLITATGQRVTLRCSPRSGDLSVYWYQQSLDQGLQFLIQYYNGEERAKGNILERFSAQQFPDLHSELNLSSLELGDSALYFCASSAQTSSTDTQYFGPGTRLTVL.

The chain uses TRBV30 and TRBJ1-5; TRBD1 is a possible D gene (5 bases). Germline CDR1 is GTSNPN and CDR2 is SVGIG (reference sequence). The CDR3 spans 13 residues. V lost 5 bases and J 3 bases, leaving 11 bases between the germline ends. The DNA of the CDR3 is TGTGCCTGGGGGGGACTGAACAATCAGCCCCAGCATTTT. The encoded protein is CAWGGLNNQPQHF.

The chain links TRBV6-5 to TRBJ2-5; TRBD2 aligns across 9 bases. The germline V gene has CDR1 MNHEY and CDR2 SVGAGI. J gave up 5 bases and V 5 bases, and 3 bases lay outside the gene matches. The CDR3 has 13 amino acids. This CDR3 is CASSNSGSETQYF. CDR3 sequence (DNA): TGTGCCAGCAGTAATAGCGGGAGTGAGACCCAGTACTTC.